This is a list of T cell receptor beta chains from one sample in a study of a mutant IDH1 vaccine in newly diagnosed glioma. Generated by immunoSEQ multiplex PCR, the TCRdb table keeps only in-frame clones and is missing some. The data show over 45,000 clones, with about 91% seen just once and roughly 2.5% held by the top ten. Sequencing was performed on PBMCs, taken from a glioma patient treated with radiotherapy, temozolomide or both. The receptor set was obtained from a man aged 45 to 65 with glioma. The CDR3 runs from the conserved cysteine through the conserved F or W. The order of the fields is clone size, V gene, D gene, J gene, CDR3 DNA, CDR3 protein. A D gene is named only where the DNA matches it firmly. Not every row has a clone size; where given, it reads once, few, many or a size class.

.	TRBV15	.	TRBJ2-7	TGTGCCACCAGCGCGGGTTTCTACGAGCAGTACTTC	CATSAGFYEQYF
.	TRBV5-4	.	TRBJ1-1	TGTGCCAGCAGCTCCCCAAGGGGGGGGGCGTCGAACACTGAAGCTTTCTTT	CASSSPRGGASNTEAFF
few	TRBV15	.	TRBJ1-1	TGTGCCACCAGCCCGGCGAGGAACACTGAAGCTTTCTTT	CATSPARNTEAFF
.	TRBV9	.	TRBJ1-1	TGTGCCAGCAACATGTGGGGGGCTGGGACTGAAGCTTTCTTT	CASNMWGAGTEAFF
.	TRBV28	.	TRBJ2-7	TGTGCCAGCAGTTTATATCAGGGGCGGGTTCAGGACGAGCAGTACTTC	CASSLYQGRVQDEQYF
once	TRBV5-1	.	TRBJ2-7	TGCGCCAGCAGCTTGGTCGGCAAGGGCAACGAGCAGTACTTC	CASSLVGKGNEQYF
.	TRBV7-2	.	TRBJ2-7	TGTGCCAGCAGCTTAGAGAGGCTGAAGCAGTACTTC	CASSLERLKQYF
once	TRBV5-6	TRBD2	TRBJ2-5	TGTGCCAGCAGCTTGAGGTTAGCGGGAGACCTCAAGGGGGAGACCCAGTACTTC	CASSLRLAGDLKGETQYF
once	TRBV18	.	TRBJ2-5	TGTGCCAGCTCCCCTGGAGGGTCGCCGGGGGAGACCCAGTACTTC	CASSPGGSPGETQYF
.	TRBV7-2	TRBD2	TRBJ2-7	TGTGCCAGCAGCCCCTGGGGGGGTCCCAGCTCCTACGAGCAGTACTTC	CASSPWGGPSSYEQYF
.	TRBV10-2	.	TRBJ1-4	TGCGCCAGCAGTGATTTGGCGCATCAAACGATGTTTTTT	CASSDLAHQTMFF
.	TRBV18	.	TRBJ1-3	TGTGCCAGCTCACCAACGGGCGGGGTCCGGTCTGGAAACACCATATATTTT	CASSPTGGVRSGNTIYF
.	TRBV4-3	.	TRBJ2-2	TGCGCCAGCAGCCCCGCCGCAAGCGGCATTTCCGGGGAGCTGTTTTTT	CASSPAASGISGELFF
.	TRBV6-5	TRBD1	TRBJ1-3	TGTGCCAGCAGGACAGGGAGGCACTCTGGAAACACCATATATTTT	CASRTGRHSGNTIYF
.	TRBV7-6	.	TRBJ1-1	TGTGCCAGCAGCTTATCGTCTTCGGGGGCCGGCACTGAAGCTTTCTTT	CASSLSSSGAGTEAFF
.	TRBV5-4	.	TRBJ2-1	TGTGCCAGCAGCCTCGGGGGGCGCGGGGGATACAATGAGCAGTTCTTC	CASSLGGRGGYNEQFF
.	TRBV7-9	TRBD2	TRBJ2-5	TGTGCCAGCAGCTTAGTGCTAGCGGGGCATTGGGGCGAAGAGACCCAGTACTTC	CASSLVLAGHWGEETQYF
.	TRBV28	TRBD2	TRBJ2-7	TGTGCCAGCAGTCCCTCGACTAGCGGGACTGCCTACGAGCAGTACTTC	CASSPSTSGTAYEQYF
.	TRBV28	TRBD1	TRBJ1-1	TGTGCCAGCACCCGAGGGGGCCCTGGGAACACTGAAGCTTTCTTT	CASTRGGPGNTEAFF
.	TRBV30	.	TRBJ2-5	TGTGCCTGGGGAGTCGTCGGGGAGGAGCAGTACTTC	CAWGVVGEEQYF
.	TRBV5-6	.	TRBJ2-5	TGTGCCAGCAGCCGGGCGCACGGACAGTTTTACCAAGAGACCCAGTACTTC	CASSRAHGQFYQETQYF
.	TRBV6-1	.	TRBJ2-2	TGTGCCAGCACCCGACAGTACACCGGGGAGCTGTTTTTT	CASTRQYTGELFF
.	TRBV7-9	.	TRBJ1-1	TGTGCCAGCAGCTTAGTTTCAGGTGGCCCACAACCTGAAGCTTTCTTT	CASSLVSGGPQPEAFF
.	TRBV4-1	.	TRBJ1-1	TGCGCCAGCAGCCGCGGATTAGGGCCTCGAAGGACGAACACTGAAGCTTTCTTT	CASSRGLGPRRTNTEAFF
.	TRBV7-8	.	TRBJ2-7	TGTGCCAGCAGCTTAGGGACAGACCCTACTGAGCAGTACTTC	CASSLGTDPTEQYF
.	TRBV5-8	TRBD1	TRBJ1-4	TGTGCCAGCAGCCCCGGGACAGTAATTGCAACTAATGAAAAACTGTTTTTT	CASSPGTVIATNEKLFF
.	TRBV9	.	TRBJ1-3	TGTGCCAGCAGGCAAGGAAACACCATATATTTT	CASRQGNTIYF
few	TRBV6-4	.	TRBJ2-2	TGTGCCAGCAGTGCCACAGGGACCGGGGAGCTGTTTTTT	CASSATGTGELFF
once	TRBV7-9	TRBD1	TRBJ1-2	TGTGCCAGCAGCGCAACAGGGGCCTCTATCTATGGCTACACCTTC	CASSATGASIYGYTF
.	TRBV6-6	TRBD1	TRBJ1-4	TGTGCCAGCAGTTACTCCAGGGGGCCAACTAATGAAAAACTGTTTTTT	CASSYSRGPTNEKLFF
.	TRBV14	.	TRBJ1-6	TGTGCCAGCAGCCAACAAGGGATGCGGAATTCACCCCTCCACTTT	CASSQQGMRNSPLHF
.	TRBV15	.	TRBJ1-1	TGTGCCACCAGCAGAGATGGAGTGTGGGACACTGAAGCTTTCTTT	CATSRDGVWDTEAFF
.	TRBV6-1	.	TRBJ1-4	TGTGCCAGCAGTGCTTCCATCTGGGGACCTAATGAAAAACTGTTTTTT	CASSASIWGPNEKLFF